A selection of T cell receptor beta chains follows, all from one sample in a study of beta chain features in type 1 diabetes. The method was immunoSEQ multiplex PCR; TCRdb's version includes in-frame clones alone and lacks a portion of them. The data show around 430,000 clones, about 32% seen once. Specimen: naive CD4+ T cells from blood. The source is a man between 18 and 29 years old in good health. The CDR3 runs from the conserved cysteine through the conserved F or W. Each record gives: clone size, J gene, D gene, V gene, CDR3 DNA, CDR3 protein. D genes are given only for firm matches. For some rows the clone size is stated as once, few or many, or as a class when expanded; others skip it.

abundance: NA
j_gene: TRBJ1-3
d_gene: NA
v_gene: TRBV30
CDR3nt: TGTGCCTGGAGTGTAATTGGGCGGATCTCTGGAAACACCATATATTTT
CDR3aa: CAWSVIGRISGNTIYF

abundance: few
j_gene: TRBJ1-3
d_gene: NA
v_gene: TRBV28
CDR3nt: TGTGCCAGCAGTCGGGGGCTGAGTGGAAACACCATATATTTT
CDR3aa: CASSRGLSGNTIYF

abundance: few
j_gene: TRBJ1-4
d_gene: NA
v_gene: TRBV14
CDR3nt: TGTGCCAGCAGCCAAGACTCGAGTATCGGTGAAAAACTGTTTTTT
CDR3aa: CASSQDSSIGEKLFF

abundance: few
j_gene: TRBJ2-7
d_gene: NA
v_gene: TRBV20-1
CDR3nt: TGCAGTGCTAGAGATGCAAAGGAGCAGTACTTC
CDR3aa: CSARDAKEQYF

abundance: few
j_gene: TRBJ2-7
d_gene: NA
v_gene: TRBV2
CDR3nt: TGTGCCAGCAGTCAGCTCTACGAGCAGTACTTC
CDR3aa: CASSQLYEQYF

abundance: few
j_gene: TRBJ2-5
d_gene: TRBD1
v_gene: TRBV5-1
CDR3nt: TGCGCCAGCAGCTTGGGCAGGGGGAAAGAGACCCAGTACTTC
CDR3aa: CASSLGRGKETQYF

abundance: NA
j_gene: TRBJ2-7
d_gene: NA
v_gene: TRBV6-1
CDR3nt: TGTGCCAGCAGTGAAGCGGAAGGCCCCACGGAGCAGTACTTC
CDR3aa: CASSEAEGPTEQYF

abundance: few
j_gene: TRBJ2-7
d_gene: NA
v_gene: TRBV5-1
CDR3nt: TGCGCCAGCAGCTCGGGACCGCACTCCTACGAGCAGTACTTC
CDR3aa: CASSSGPHSYEQYF

abundance: NA
j_gene: TRBJ2-1
d_gene: NA
v_gene: TRBV21-1
CDR3nt: TGTGCCAGCTGGGTAGGTGAGCAGTTCTTC
CDR3aa: CASWVGEQFF

abundance: few
j_gene: TRBJ2-1
d_gene: NA
v_gene: TRBV4-3
CDR3nt: TGCGCCAGCAGCCAACGGCCAGTGCTAGACAATGAGCAGTTCTTC
CDR3aa: CASSQRPVLDNEQFF

abundance: NA
j_gene: TRBJ1-1
d_gene: TRBD1
v_gene: TRBV7-9
CDR3nt: TGTGCCAGCAGCGCAAGACAGGGTACCATGAACACTGAAGCTTTCTTT
CDR3aa: CASSARQGTMNTEAFF

abundance: few
j_gene: TRBJ2-7
d_gene: TRBD2
v_gene: TRBV7-2
CDR3nt: TGTGCCAGCAGCTTAGCTAGCGGGAGTAACTACGAGCAGTACTTC
CDR3aa: CASSLASGSNYEQYF

abundance: NA
j_gene: TRBJ2-3
d_gene: NA
v_gene: TRBV15
CDR3nt: TGTGCCACCAGTTCTTCCGACGGGGCCGATACGCAGTATTTT
CDR3aa: CATSSSDGADTQYF